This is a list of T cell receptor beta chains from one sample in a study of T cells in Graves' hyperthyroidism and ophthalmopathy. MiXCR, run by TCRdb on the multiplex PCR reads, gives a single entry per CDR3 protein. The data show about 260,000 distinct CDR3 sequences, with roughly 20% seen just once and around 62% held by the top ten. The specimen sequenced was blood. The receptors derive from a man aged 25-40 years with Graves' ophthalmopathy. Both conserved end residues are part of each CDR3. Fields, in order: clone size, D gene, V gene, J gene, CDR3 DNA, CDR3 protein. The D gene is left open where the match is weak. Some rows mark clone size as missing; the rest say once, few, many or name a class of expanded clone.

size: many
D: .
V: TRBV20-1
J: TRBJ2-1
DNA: TGCAGTGCTAAGGGGACTTCCTACAATGAGCAGTTCTTC
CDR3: CSAKGTSYNEQFF

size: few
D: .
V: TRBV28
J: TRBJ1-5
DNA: TGTGCCAGCAGGAGCAATCAGCCCCAGCATTTT
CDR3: CASRSNQPQHF

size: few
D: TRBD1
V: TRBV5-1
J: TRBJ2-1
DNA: TGCGCCAGCAGCCCTCGGGGACAGGGCTACAATGAGCAGTTCTTC
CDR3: CASSPRGQGYNEQFF

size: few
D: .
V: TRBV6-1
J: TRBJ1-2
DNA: TGTGCCAGCAGTGAGGGTCCGAGAGAGTCATATGGCTACACCTTC
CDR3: CASSEGPRESYGYTF

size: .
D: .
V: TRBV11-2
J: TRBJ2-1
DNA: TGTGCCAGTAGATCTCGGCTAGTCAGCTACAATGAGCAGTTCTTC
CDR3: CASRSRLVSYNEQFF

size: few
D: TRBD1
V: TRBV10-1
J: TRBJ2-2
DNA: TGCGCCAGCAGACCGGGACAGGGGGCGTCGAGCACCGGGGAGCTGTTTTTT
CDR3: CASRPGQGASSTGELFF

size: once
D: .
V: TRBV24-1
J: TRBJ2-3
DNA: TGTGCCACCGGGAGTAGCGCCAATACGCAGTATTTT
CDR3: CATGSSANTQYF

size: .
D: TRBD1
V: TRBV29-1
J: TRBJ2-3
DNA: TGCAGCGCAGAAAAACAGGGGGGTCAAGATACGCAGTATTTT
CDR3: CSAEKQGGQDTQYF

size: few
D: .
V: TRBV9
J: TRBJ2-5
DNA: TGTGCCAGCAGCGCCTCCCTGGGGGTACAAGAGACCCAGTACTTC
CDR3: CASSASLGVQETQYF

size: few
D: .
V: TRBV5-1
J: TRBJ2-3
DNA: TGCGCCAGCAACTTTGCGGAAGATACGCAGTATTTT
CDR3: CASNFAEDTQYF

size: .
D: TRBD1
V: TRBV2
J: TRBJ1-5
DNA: TGTGCCAGCAGGGGACAGGGAAGTAATCAGCCCCAGCATTTT
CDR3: CASRGQGSNQPQHF

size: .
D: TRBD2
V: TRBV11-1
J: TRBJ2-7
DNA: TGTGCCAGCAGCTTGACGGGAGGATTCTACGAGCAGTACTTC
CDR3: CASSLTGGFYEQYF

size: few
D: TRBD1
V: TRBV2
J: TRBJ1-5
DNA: TGTGCCAGCAGTGTGACAGGGGGCGCCCAGCCCCAGCATTTT
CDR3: CASSVTGGAQPQHF

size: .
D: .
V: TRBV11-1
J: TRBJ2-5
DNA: TGTGCCAGCAGCCCCAGGAACCCCCAAGAGACCCAGTACTTC
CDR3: CASSPRNPQETQYF

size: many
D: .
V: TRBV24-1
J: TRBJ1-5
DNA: TGTGCCACCAGTGACTCACAGGGTGTCAATCAGCCCCAGCATTTT
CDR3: CATSDSQGVNQPQHF

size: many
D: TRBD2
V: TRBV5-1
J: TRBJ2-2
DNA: TGCGCCAGCAGCTTACTAGCGGGAGGCACCGGGGAGCTGTTTTTT
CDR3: CASSLLAGGTGELFF

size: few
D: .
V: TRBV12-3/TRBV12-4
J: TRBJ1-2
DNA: TGTGCCAGCAGTTTGAGAATACAGGGAAGCTATGGCTACACCTTC
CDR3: CASSLRIQGSYGYTF

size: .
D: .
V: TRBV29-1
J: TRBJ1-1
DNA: TGCAGCGCTCGGGCCTCCCCGAGGACTGAAGCTTTCTTT
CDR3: CSARASPRTEAFF

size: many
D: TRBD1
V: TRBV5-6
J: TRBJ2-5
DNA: TGTGCCAGCAGCTGGGACAGGCAAGAGACCCAGTACTTC
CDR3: CASSWDRQETQYF

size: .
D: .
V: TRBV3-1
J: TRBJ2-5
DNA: TGTGCCAGCAGCCCCATGGGGGAAGGGCAAGAGACCCAGTACTTC
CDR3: CASSPMGEGQETQYF

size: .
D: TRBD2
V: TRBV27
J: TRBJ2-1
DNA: TGTGCCAGCAGTTTGGGACTAGGAAACTACAATGAGCAGTTCTTC
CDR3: CASSLGLGNYNEQFF

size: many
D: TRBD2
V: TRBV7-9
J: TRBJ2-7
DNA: TGTGCCAGCAGCCTTAGCGGGAGGGCCTACGAGCAGTACTTC
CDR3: CASSLSGRAYEQYF

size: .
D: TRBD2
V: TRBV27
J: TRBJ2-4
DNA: TGTGCCAGCAGTTTAATAGCGGGAGCCAAAAACATTCAGTACTTC
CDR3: CASSLIAGAKNIQYF

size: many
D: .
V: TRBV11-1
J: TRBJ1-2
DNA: TGTGCCAGCAGCCGGCCCCCAACAGATGGCTACACCTTC
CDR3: CASSRPPTDGYTF

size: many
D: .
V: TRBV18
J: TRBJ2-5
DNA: TGTGCCAGCTCACCACCGTCAGGAACCGAGACCCAGTACTTC
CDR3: CASSPPSGTETQYF

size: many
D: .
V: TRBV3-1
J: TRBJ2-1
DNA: TGTGCCAGCAGCCAAGTACCCGGGATCCCCATTAATGAGCAGTTCTTC
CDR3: CASSQVPGIPINEQFF

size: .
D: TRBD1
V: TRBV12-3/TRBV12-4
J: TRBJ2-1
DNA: TGTGCCACACGACAGGGGATGAATGAGCAGTTCTTC
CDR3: CATRQGMNEQFF

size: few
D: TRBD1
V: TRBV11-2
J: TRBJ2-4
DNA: TGTGCCAGACCCGGACAGGGGGTGAATGACGCCAAAAACATTCAGTACTTC
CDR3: CARPGQGVNDAKNIQYF

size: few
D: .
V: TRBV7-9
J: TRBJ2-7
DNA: TGTGCCAGCAGCCCTCTAGGGTTAGGCGAGCAGTACTTC
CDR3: CASSPLGLGEQYF

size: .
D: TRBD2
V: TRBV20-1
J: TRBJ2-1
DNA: TGCAGTGCTAGAGTCGGCGGGAGCTCCTACAATGAGCAGTTCTTC
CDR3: CSARVGGSSYNEQFF

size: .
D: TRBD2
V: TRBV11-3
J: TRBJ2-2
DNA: TGTGCCAGCAGCTTACGAGCGGGAAATTTCGGGGAGCTGTTTTTT
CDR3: CASSLRAGNFGELFF

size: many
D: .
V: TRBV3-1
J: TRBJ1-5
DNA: TGTGCCAGCAGCCAAACAATCGGTCAGCCCCAGCATTTT
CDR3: CASSQTIGQPQHF

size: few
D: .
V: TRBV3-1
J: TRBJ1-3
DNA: TGTGCCAGCAGCCAAGGCCGGCTCTCTGGAAACACCATATATTTT
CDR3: CASSQGRLSGNTIYF

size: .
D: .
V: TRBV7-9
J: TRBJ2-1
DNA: TGTGCCAGCAGCTTAGCTGGCCACTCCTACAATGAGCAGTTCTTC
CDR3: CASSLAGHSYNEQFF

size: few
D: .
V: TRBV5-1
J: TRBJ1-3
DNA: TGCGCCAGCAGCTTGGATCTGCAGGGGTTCTCTGGAAACACCATATATTTT
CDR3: CASSLDLQGFSGNTIYF

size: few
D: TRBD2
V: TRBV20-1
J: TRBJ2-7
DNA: TGCAGTGCTGGGGGACTAGCGGGGGCCTACGAGCAGTACTTC
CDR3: CSAGGLAGAYEQYF

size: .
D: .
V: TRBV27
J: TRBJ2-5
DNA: TGTGCCAGCAGAGGACAAGAAGAGACCCAGTACTTC
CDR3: CASRGQEETQYF

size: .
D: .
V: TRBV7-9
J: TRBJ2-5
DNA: TGTGCCAGCAGCTCCTACCTTCCTCAAGAGACCCAGTACTTC
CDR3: CASSSYLPQETQYF

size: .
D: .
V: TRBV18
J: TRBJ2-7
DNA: TGTGCCAGCTCACTTACAGGGAACCCTCCCTACGAGCAGTACTTC
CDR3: CASSLTGNPPYEQYF